The 12 T cell receptor beta chains below all came from one sample that was sequenced in a study of T cells in Graves' hyperthyroidism and ophthalmopathy (dated by TCRdb to about 2019). Library creation used multiplex PCR. Sequenced using an Illumina HiSeq 2000. TCR beta CDR3 regions were amplified from RNA transcripts. For the first round of RT-PCR on the TCR CDR3, the HTBI primer set was used together with the Qiagen OneStep RT-PCR kit. Using fastp trimming at Q25 and MiXCR clonotype assembly, TCRdb reanalyzed the public sequencing data and kept in-frame beta chains. CDR3 protein sequences are deduplicated, and each keeps its most common genes and DNA. Across this sample there are about 400,000 distinct CDR3 sequences, with around 16% seen only once. The ten largest clones add up to 13% to 15% of the sample. Sequencing was carried out using blood. These receptors all come from a woman younger than 35 with Graves' hyperthyroidism.

This rearrangement joins TRBV29-1 to TRBJ2-7; the match to TRBD2 covers 12 bases. V lost 7 bases to trimming and J lost 6 bases; unmatched junction nucleotides: 10. The CDR3 has 14 residues. Germline loops: CDR1 SQVTM, CDR2 ANQGSEA. The chain's CDR3 is CSAKTSGRGGEQYF. DNA for the CDR3: TGCAGCGCCAAGACTAGCGGGAGAGGGGGCGAGCAGTACTTC.

The chain's CDR3 is CASSLESGFPEGEQFF. CDR3 coding DNA: TGTGCCAGCAGCTTAGAGTCAGGGTTCCCCGAAGGGGAGCAGTTCTTC. The V and J genes are TRBV7-2 and TRBJ2-1; perhaps TRBD1 as D (5 bases). The CDR3 totals 16 residues. Trimming took 1 base from V and 10 from J, leaving 20 bases between them. The germline V gene has CDR1 SGHTA and CDR2 FQGNSA.

This clonotype was observed at least ten times. This chain links TRBV11-2 with TRBJ2-7; 7 bases agree with TRBD1. Looked up from germline, CDR1 is SGHAT and CDR2 is FQNNGV. With V trimmed by 2 bases and J by 0 bases, 7 bases remained unmatched. The CDR3 consists of 16 residues. CDR3 region: CASSLQLGTASYEQYF. The CDR3 coding sequence is TGTGCCAGCAGCTTACAATTGGGGACAGCCTCCTACGAGCAGTACTTC.

This clonotype was found many times. The V and J genes are TRBV29-1 and TRBJ2-1; perhaps TRBD2 as D (6 bases). Trimming left V 0 bases short and J 0 bases short, with 24 bases between. This CDR3 has 20 residues. Germline assignment: CDR1 SQVTM and CDR2 ANQGSEA. The CDR3: CSVEDTDGFWGLVSYNEQFF. The DNA of the CDR3 is TGCAGCGTTGAAGATACCGACGGGTTTTGGGGACTCGTCTCCTACAATGAGCAGTTCTTC.

V is TRBV7-2 and J is TRBJ2-5, with 7 bases matching TRBD1. J was trimmed by 9 bases and V by 1 base; bases with no gene match: 8. Germline V gene lookup returns CDR1 SGHTA and CDR2 FQGNSA. The CDR3 spans 14 residues. The CDR3 DNA follows: TGTGCCAGCAGCTTAGACGGGACAGCGTCGGCCCAGTACTTC. Residues: CASSLDGTASAQYF.

This clonotype occurred a few times. CDR3 DNA: TGTGCCAGCAGCTTAGACACTACCCCCGGGGAGCTGTTTTTT. It translates to CASSLDTTPGELFF. The rearrangement joins TRBV7-9 to TRBJ2-2; no clear D. V was clipped by 1 base and J by 6 bases, with 9 bases between them. There are 14 residues in the CDR3. Germline CDR1 is SEHNR and CDR2 is FQNEAQ (reference sequence).

This clonotype was observed a handful of times. The V gene is TRBV20-1, the J gene TRBJ1-1; 11 bases line up with TRBD1. Germline loops: CDR1 DFQATT, CDR2 SNEGSKA (reference sequence). This CDR3 comprises 14 residues. With 6 bases clipped from V and 11 bases from J, the junction kept 14 bases outside the gene matches. Here the CDR3 reads CSAGGTGGTRKAFF. The DNA for the CDR3 is TGCAGTGCCGGAGGGACAGGGGGAACTCGGAAGGCTTTCTTT.

This clonotype was counted ten times or more. The chain employs TRBV7-2 and TRBJ1-1; TRBD1 matches at 12 bases. Germline CDR1 is SGHTA and CDR2 is FQGNSA. The J segment lost 2 bases and the V segment lost 0 bases, leaving 1 base of the junction unmatched. This CDR3 has 16 residues. The CDR3 spells CASSLAGQGANTEAFF. DNA of the CDR3: TGTGCCAGCAGCTTAGCGGGACAGGGGGCAAACACTGAAGCTTTCTTT. Variable domain in full (rest from reference TRBV7-2 and TRBJ1-1): GAGVSQSPSNKVTEKGKDVELRCDPISGHTALYWYRQSLGQGLEFLIYFQGNSAPDKSGLPSDRFSAERTGGSVSTLTIQRTQQEDSAVYLCASSLAGQGANTEAFFGQGTRLTVV.

The genes are TRBV2 and TRBJ2-1; maybe TRBD1 (6 bases). The CDR3 consists of 15 residues. Per the germline V gene, CDR1 is SNHLY and CDR2 is FYNNEI. V was clipped by 6 bases and J by 1 base, with 13 bases between them. CDR3: CASSYRVGSYNEQFF. The CDR3 bases are TGTGCCAGCAGCTACAGGGTTGGATCCTACAATGAGCAGTTCTTC.

This clonotype was seen a handful of times. This chain links TRBV12-3 or TRBV12-4 with TRBJ1-4; 7 bases are a match to TRBD1. V trimming: 6 bases; J trimming: 3 bases; junction bases outside the gene matches: 4. This CDR3 comprises 14 residues. The CDR3 nucleotides read TGTGCCAGCAGGAAGGGGGCACCTAATGAAAAACTGTTTTTT. Protein: CASRKGAPNEKLFF.

This clonotype turned up a few times. The rearrangement links TRBV19 to TRBJ2-1, with 10 bases fitting TRBD2. The CDR3 is 15 amino acids. Losses at the gene ends were 8 bases for V and 8 bases for J; bases not matched to a gene: 12. CDR1 is LNHDA and CDR2 is SQIVND in the germline V gene (reference sequence). The chain's CDR3 is CASGSLAGALDEQFF. CDR3 nucleotides: TGTGCCAGTGGGTCTCTAGCGGGAGCCCTCGATGAGCAGTTCTTC. The variable domain in full, completed from reference TRBV19 and TRBJ2-1, reads DGGITQSPKYLFRKEGQNVTLSCEQNLNHDAMYWYRQDPGQGLRLIYYSQIVNDFQKGDIAEGYSVSREKKESFPLTVTSAQKNPTAFYLCASGSLAGALDEQFFGPGTRLTVL.

In its sample, this clonotype was seen many times. The chain links TRBV12-3 or TRBV12-4 to TRBJ1-1; D might be TRBD1 (6 bases). Trimming cost V 6 bases and J 2 bases, with 16 bases left between them. The CDR3 is made up of 15 amino acids. The CDR3 loop reads CASRPGGLSNTEAFF. Written as DNA, the CDR3 is TGTGCCAGCAGGCCTGGGGGGCTTAGCAACACTGAAGCTTTCTTT.